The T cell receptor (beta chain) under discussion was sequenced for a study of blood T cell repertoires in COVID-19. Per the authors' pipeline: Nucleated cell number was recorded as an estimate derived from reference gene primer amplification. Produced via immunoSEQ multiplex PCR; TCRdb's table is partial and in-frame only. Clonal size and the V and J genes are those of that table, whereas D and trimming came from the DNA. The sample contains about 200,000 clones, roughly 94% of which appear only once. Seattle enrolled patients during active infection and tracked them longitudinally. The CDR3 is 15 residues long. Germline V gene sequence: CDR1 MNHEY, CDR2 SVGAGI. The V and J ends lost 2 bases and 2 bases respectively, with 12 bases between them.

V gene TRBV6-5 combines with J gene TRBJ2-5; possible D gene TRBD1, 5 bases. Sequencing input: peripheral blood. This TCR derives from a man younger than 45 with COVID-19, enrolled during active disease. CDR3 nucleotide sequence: TGTGCCAGCAGTTACGGGTTTGGGGCACAAGAGACCCAGTACTTC. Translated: CASSYGFGAQETQYF.